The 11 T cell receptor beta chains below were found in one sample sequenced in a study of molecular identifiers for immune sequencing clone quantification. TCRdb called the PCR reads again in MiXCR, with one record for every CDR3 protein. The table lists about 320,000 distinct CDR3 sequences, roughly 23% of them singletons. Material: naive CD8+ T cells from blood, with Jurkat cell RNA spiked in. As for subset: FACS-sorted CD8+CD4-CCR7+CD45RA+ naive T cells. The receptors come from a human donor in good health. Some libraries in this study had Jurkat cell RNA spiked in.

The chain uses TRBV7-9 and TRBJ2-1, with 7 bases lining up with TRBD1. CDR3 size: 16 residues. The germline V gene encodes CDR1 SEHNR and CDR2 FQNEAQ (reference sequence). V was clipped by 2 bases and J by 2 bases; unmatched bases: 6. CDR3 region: CASSLRGQPPYNEQFF. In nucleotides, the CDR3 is TGTGCCAGCAGCTTAAGGGGACAGCCTCCCTACAATGAGCAGTTCTTC.

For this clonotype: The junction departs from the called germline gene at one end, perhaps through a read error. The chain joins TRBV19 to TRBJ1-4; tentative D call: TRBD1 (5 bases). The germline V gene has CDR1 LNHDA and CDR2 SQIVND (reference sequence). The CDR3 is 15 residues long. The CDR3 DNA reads TGTGCCAGTAGCATTGGGACGCGGGGAAATGAAAAACTGTCTTTT. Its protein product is CASSIGTRGNEKLSF.

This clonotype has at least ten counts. CDR3 region: CASSMLAGPLTDTQYF. The CDR3 nucleotides read TGTGCCAGCAGCATGCTAGCGGGGCCCTTGACAGATACGCAGTATTTT. The V gene is TRBV7-6, the J gene TRBJ2-3, with 9 bases aligning to TRBD2. Germline CDR1 reads SGHVS; CDR2 reads FNYEAQ. V dropped 5 bases and J dropped 3; count of bases not matched to a gene: 9. CDR3 length equals 16 residues.

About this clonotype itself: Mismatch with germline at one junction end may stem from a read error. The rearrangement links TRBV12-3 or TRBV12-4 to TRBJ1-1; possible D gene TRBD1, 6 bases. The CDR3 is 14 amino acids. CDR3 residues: CTSSFGQFSPGAFF. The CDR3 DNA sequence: TGTACCAGCAGCTTCGGACAGTTCTCTCCTGGAGCTTTCTTT.

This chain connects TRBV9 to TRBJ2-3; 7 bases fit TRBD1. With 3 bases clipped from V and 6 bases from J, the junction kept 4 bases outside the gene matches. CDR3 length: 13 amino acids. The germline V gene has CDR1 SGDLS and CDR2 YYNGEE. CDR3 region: CASSGNRGDTQYF. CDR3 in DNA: TGTGCCAGCAGCGGGAACAGGGGCGATACGCAGTATTTT.

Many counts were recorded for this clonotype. Written as DNA, the CDR3 is TGTGCCAGCAGCCTCCCAGGGGGTGCCTACGAGCAGTACTTC. Protein product: CASSLPGGAYEQYF. V and J are TRBV7-2 and TRBJ2-7; TRBD1 matches at 7 bases. Germline CDR1 is SGHTA and CDR2 is FQGNSA. This CDR3 region has 14 residues. Trimming took 5 bases from V and 2 from J; bases not matched to a gene: 6.

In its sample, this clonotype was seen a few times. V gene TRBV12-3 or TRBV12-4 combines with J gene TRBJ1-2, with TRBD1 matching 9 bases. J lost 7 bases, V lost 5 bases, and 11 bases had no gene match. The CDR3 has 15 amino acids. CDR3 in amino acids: CASSARTGEQTGYTF. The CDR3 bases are TGTGCCAGCAGTGCTCGGACAGGGGAGCAGACTGGCTACACCTTC.

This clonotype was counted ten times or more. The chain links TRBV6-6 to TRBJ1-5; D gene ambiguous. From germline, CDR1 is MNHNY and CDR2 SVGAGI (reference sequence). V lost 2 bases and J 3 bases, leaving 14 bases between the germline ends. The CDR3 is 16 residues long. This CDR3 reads CASSYGAPRHNQPQHF. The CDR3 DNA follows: TGTGCCAGCAGTTACGGCGCCCCAAGGCACAATCAGCCCCAGCATTTT.

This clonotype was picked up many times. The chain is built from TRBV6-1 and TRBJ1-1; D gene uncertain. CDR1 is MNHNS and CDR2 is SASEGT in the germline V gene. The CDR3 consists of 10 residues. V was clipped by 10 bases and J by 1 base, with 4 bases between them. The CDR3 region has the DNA TGTGCCACCAGGAACACTGAAGCTTTCTTT. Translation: CATRNTEAFF.

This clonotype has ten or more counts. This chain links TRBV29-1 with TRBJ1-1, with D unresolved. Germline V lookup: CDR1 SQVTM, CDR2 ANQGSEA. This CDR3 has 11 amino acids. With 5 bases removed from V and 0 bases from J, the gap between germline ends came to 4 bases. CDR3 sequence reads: CSVYMNTEAFF. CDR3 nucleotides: TGCAGCGTTTATATGAACACTGAAGCTTTCTTT.

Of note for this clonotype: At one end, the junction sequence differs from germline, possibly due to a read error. Here the CDR3 reads CASRYPVGRRGGDMQYF. CDR3 nucleotides: TGTGCCAGCAGATACCCCGTCGGGCGGCGGGGGGGTGATATGCAGTATTTT. The chain combines TRBV7-9 with TRBJ2-3; TRBD2 aligns across 9 bases. The CDR3 contains 17 residues. Germline V lookup: CDR1 SEHNR, CDR2 FQNEAQ (reference sequence).